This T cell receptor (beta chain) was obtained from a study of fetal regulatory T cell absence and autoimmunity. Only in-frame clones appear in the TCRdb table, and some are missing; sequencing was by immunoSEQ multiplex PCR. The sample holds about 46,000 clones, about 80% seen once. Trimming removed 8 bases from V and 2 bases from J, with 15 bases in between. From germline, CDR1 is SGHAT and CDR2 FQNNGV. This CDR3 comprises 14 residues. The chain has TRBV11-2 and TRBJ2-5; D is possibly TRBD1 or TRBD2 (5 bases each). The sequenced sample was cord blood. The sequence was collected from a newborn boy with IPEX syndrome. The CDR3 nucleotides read TGTGCCAGCGCCCCGTTGGGACGACAAGAGACCCAGTACTTC. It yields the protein CASAPLGRQETQYF.